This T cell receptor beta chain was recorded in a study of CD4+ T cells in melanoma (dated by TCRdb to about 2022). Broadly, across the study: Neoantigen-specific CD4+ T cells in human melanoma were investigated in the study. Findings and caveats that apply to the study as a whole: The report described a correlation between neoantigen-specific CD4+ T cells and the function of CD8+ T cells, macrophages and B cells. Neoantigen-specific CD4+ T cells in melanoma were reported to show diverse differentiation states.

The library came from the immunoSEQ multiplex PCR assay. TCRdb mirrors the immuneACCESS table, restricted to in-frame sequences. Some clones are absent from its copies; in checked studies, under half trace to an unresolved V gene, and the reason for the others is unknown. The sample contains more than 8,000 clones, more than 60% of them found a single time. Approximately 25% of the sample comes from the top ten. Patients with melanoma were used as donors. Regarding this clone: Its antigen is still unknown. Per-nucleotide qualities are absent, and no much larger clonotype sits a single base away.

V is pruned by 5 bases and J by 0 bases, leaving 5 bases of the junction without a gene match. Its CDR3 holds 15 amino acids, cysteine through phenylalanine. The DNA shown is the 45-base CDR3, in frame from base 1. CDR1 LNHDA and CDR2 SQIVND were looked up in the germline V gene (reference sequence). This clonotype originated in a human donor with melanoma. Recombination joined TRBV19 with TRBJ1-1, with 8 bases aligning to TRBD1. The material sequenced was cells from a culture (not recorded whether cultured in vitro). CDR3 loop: CASSHGQGMNTEAFF. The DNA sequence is TGTGCCAGTAGTCACGGACAGGGCATGAACACTGAAGCTTTCTTT. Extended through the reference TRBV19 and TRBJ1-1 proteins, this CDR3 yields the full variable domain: DGGITQSPKYLFRKEGQNVTLSCEQNLNHDAMYWYRQDPGQGLRLIYYSQIVNDFQKGDIAEGYSVSREKKESFPLTVTSAQKNPTAFYLCASSHGQGMNTEAFFGQGTRLTVV.